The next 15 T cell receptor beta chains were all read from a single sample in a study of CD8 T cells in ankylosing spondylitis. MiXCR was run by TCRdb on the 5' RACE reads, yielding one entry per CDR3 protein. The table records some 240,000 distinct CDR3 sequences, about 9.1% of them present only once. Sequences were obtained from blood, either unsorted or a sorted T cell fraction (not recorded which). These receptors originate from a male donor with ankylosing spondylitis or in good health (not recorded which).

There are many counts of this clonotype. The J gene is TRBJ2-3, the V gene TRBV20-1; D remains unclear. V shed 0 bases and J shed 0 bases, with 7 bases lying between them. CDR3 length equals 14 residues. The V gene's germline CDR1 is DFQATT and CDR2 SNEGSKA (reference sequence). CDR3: CSARDRVSTDTQYF. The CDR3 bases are TGCAGTGCTAGAGATCGGGTCAGCACAGATACGCAGTATTTT.

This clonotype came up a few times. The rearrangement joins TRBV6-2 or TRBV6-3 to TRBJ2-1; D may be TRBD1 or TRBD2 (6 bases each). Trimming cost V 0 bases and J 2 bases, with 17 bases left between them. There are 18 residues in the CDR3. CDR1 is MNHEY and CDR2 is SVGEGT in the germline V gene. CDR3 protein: CASSYSRKTRGAYNEQFF. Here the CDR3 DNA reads TGTGCCAGCAGTTACTCGCGGAAGACTAGGGGGGCCTACAATGAGCAGTTCTTC.

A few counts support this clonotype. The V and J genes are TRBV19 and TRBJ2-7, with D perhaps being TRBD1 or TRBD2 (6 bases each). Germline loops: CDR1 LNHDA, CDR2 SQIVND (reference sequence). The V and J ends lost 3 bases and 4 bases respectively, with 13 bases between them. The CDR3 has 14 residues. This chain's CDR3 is CASSIGRGGYEQYF. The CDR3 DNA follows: TGTGCCAGTAGTATCGGCAGGGGAGGATACGAGCAGTACTTC.

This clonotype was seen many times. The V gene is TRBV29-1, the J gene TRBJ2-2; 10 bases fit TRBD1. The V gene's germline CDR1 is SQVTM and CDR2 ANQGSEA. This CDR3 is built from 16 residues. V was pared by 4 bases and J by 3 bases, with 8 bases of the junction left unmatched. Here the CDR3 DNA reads TGCAGCGTTGGATCTTGGGACAGGGGAGACACCGGGGAGCTGTTTTTT. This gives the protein CSVGSWDRGDTGELFF.

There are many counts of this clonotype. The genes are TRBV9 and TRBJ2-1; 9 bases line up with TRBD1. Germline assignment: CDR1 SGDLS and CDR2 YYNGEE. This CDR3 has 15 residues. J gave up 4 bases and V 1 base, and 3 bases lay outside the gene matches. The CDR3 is CASSVNRGPYNEQFF. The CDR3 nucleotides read TGTGCCAGCAGCGTAAACAGGGGGCCTTACAATGAGCAGTTCTTC.

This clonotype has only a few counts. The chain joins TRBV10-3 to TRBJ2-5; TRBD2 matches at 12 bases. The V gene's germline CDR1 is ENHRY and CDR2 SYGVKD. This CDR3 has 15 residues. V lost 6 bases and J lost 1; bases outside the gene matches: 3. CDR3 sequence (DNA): TGTGCCATCAGCCCTAGCGGGGGGGCCCAAGAGACCCAGTACTTC. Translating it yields CAISPSGGAQETQYF.

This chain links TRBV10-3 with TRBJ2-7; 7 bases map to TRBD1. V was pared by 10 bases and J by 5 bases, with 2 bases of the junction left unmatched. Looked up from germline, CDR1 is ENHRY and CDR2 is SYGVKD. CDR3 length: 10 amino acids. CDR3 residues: CATQGDEQYF. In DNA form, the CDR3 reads TGTGCCACGCAGGGGGACGAGCAGTACTTC.

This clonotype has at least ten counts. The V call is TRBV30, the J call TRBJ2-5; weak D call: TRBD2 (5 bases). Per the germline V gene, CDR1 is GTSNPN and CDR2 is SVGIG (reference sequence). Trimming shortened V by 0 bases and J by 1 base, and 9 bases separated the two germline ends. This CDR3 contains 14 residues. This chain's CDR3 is CAWSVSAAQETQYF. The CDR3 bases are TGTGCCTGGAGTGTCTCAGCGGCCCAAGAGACCCAGTACTTC.

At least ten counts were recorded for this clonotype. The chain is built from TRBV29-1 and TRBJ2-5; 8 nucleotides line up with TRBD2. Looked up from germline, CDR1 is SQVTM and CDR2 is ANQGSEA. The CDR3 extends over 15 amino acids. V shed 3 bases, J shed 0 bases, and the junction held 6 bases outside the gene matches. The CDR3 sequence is CSVEGLAGNQETQYF. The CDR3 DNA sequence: TGCAGCGTTGAGGGATTAGCGGGGAACCAAGAGACCCAGTACTTC.

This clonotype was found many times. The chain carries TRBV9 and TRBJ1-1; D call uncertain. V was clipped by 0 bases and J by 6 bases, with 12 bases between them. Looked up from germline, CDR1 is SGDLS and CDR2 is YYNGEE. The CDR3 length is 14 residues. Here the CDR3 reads CASSVDSGWPEAFF. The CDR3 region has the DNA TGTGCCAGCAGCGTAGATTCCGGGTGGCCTGAAGCTTTCTTT.

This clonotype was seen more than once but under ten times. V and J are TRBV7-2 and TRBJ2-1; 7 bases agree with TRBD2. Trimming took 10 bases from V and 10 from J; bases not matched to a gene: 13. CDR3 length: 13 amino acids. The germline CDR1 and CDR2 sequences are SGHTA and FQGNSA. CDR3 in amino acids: CATRSAGVREQFF. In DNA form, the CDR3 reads TGTGCCACTCGCTCGGCGGGGGTTAGGGAGCAGTTCTTC.

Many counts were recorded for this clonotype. CDR3 sequence reads: CASSAGLPPADTQYF. The DNA for the CDR3 is TGTGCCAGCAGTGCTGGACTCCCCCCAGCAGATACGCAGTATTTT. V gene TRBV6-2 or TRBV6-3 combines with J gene TRBJ2-3; D is perhaps TRBD2 (5 bases). V was cut by 5 bases and J by 4 bases, with 16 bases left in between. This CDR3 is 15 amino acids long. Germline CDR1 is MNHEY and CDR2 is SVGEGT.

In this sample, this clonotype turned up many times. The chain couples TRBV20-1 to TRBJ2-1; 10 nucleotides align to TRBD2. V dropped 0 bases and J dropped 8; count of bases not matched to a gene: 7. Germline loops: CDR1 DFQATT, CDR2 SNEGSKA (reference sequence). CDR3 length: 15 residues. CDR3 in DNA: TGCAGTGCTAGAGATAGCGGGAGGACCCTCGATGAGCAGTTCTTC. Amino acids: CSARDSGRTLDEQFF.

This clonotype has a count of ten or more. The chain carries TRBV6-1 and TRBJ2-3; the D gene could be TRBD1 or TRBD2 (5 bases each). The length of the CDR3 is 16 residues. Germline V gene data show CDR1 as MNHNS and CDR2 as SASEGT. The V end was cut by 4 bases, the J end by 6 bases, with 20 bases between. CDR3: CASSATGTVPSDTQYF. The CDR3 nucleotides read TGTGCCAGCAGTGCAACCGGGACGGTACCCTCGGATACGCAGTATTTT.

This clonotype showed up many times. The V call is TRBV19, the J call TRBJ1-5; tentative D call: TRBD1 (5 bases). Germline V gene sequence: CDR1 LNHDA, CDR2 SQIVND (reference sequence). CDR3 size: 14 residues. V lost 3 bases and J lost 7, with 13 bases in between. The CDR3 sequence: CASSIARGGQPQHF. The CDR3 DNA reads TGTGCCAGTAGTATCGCGAGGGGTGGGCAGCCCCAGCATTTT.